The 2 T cell receptor beta chains below all came from one sample that was sequenced in a study of glioma-infiltrating T cells. Using RNA template, CDR3s of TCR alpha and beta were amplified with iRepertoire arm-PCR. TCRdb reprocessed the multiplex PCR reads via MiXCR and lists one record per CDR3 protein. The sample gives about 180,000 distinct CDR3 sequences, 43% of which show up once; around 4.9% is in the top ten. Sequencing input: glioma tissue, nonneoplastic brain tissue, or PBMCs (not recorded which). The receptors were sampled from a human donor with low-grade glioma or glioblastoma, undergoing nonglioma brain surgery, or in good health (not recorded which).

Remarks on this clonotype: Mismatch with germline at one junction end may stem from a read error. The V call is TRBV4-1, the J call TRBJ2-7; D uncertain. The CDR3 spans 10 residues. From germline, CDR1 is MGHRA and CDR2 YSYEKL. The CDR3 sequence: CASSVHEHYF. For the CDR3, the DNA is TGCGCCAGCAGCGTCCACGAGCATTACTTC.

The sample holds many counts of this clonotype. This sequence joins TRBV15 and TRBJ2-1, with 8 bases identical to TRBD2. This CDR3 has 13 residues. The V gene's germline CDR1 is LNHNV and CDR2 YYDKDF (reference sequence). V lost 5 bases to trimming and J lost 5 bases; unmatched junction nucleotides: 2. The CDR3 protein is CATSLAGHNEQFF. CDR3 coding DNA: TGTGCCACCAGCTTAGCGGGACACAATGAGCAGTTCTTC.